Included here is one T cell receptor beta chain sequence, with context. Its cognate antigen is unknown. These data belong to a study of early T cells in non-severe SARS-CoV-2 infection. Whole-study context: Sequencing of unsorted whole blood was done on bulk RNA, leaving chains unpaired. Findings and limits, study-wide: Comparison of clonotypes with VDJdb favored anti-spike CD8 responses while missing private and CD4 specificities.

This CDR3 contains 15 residues. Germline CDR1 and CDR2: SGHTA and FQGNSA. V was cut by 2 bases and J by 0 bases, with 10 bases left in between. Individual cDNA molecules received unique molecular identifiers. TCRdb itself ran the 5' RACE reads through MiXCR, one entry per CDR3 protein. The profile shows just over 95,000 distinct CDR3 sequences, approximately 10% of them singletons. What was sequenced was whole blood. The clonotype was recovered from an adult who was a healthcare worker with PCR-confirmed SARS-CoV-2 infection or an uninfected control (not recorded which). The chain is built from TRBV7-2 and TRBJ1-1; D gene unclear. CDR3 loop: CASSLSRAVNTEAFF. The CDR3 nucleotides read TGTGCCAGCAGCTTATCGAGGGCCGTGAACACTGAAGCTTTCTTT.